Below, one T cell receptor (beta chain) is given with its context. This sample is part of a study of CXCR3-negative and CXCR3-positive naive CD8 T cells. Carrying UMI labels, the TRB cDNA libraries were prepared through 5' RACE. TCRdb re-analyzed the 5' RACE reads; it lists each CDR3 protein once, without DNA. With approximately 52,000 distinct CDR3 sequences in the sample, the ten largest clones hold 20% to 25%. Investigators sorted each CD8+ T cell subset in triplicate, taking 300,000 or so cells each time. The CDR3 covers 16 residues. The germline CDR1 and CDR2 sequences are MNHNS and SASEGT. The clonotype originates from a human donor in good health. Some clones in this sample may be carry-over from other donors' samples. The chain employs TRBV6-1 and TRBJ2-7; TCRdb reports TRBD2, a call that lacks DNA to check it against. The sequencing sample was made of memory CD8+ T cells from blood. The CDR3 sequence: CASSNDPGTTPYEQYF.